This T cell receptor (beta chain) was found in a study of identical twins. Study conclusions and caveats: Within twin pairs, the out-of-frame alpha sequences they shared showed excess low generation probability.

A single record per CDR3 protein comes from TCRdb applying MiXCR to the 5' RACE reads. The sample carries some 600,000 distinct CDR3 sequences, just over 7% recorded once. Healthy Caucasians, and only they, were the donors. Concerning this clonotype itself: As yet, its antigen is unknown.

Germline V gene data show CDR1 as LNHDA and CDR2 as SQIVND (reference sequence). The CDR3 length is 14 residues. The V end lost 6 bases, the J end lost 7 bases, and 15 bases lay between the germline ends. This sample also appeared in a second study, on yellow fever vaccine responses in identical twins.

Source material: PBMCs. This rearrangement joins TRBV19 to TRBJ1-4; weak D call: TRBD1 (6 bases). This receptor was taken from a woman aged 18 to 35 in good health. CDR3 nucleotide sequence: TGTGCCAGTAGCCAACAGGGAGGTACTGAAAAACTGTTTTTT. Its protein is CASSQQGGTEKLFF.